Sequencing of this T cell receptor beta chain was carried out in a study of STAT5B mutations in CD4+ large granular lymphocyte leukemia. Sequencing used immunoSEQ multiplex PCR; TCRdb keeps in-frame clones, though not all of them. This table holds about 31,000 clones, around three quarters found once. Study-level results: No patients shared main leukemic clonotypes, though around 27% appeared at low frequency elsewhere.

This clone was recorded only once. Its antigen is currently unknown. The specimen sequenced was CD4+ T cells from blood buffy coats. The receptor was derived from a human donor in good health.

The CDR3 loop is CASSYGDRGEETQYF. The CDR3 nucleotides are TGTGCCAGCAGTTACGGCGACAGGGGAGAAGAGACCCAGTACTTC. V is TRBV6-5 and J is TRBJ2-5, with 8 bases fitting TRBD1. CDR1 and CDR2 (germline): MNHEY, SVGAGI. CDR3 size: 15 residues. Trimming removed 2 bases from V and 3 bases from J; junction bases left unmatched: 5.